Here is one T cell receptor beta chain with its context. Its matching antigen is unknown. Genomic DNA of each subset was evenly split across several immunoSEQ plates. Replicate sorted-subset PCRs were loaded with approximately 190 ng DNA, 31,000 or so T cell genomes. Profiling relied on immunoSEQ multiplex PCR, and the TCRdb table lists in-frame clones only, not all of them. Found here are 500,000 to 700,000 clones, 95% of them singletons; the top ten hold around 0.12%. These data originate in a study of shared clonotypes between healthy human individuals. Naivety among CD8 cells was defined by CD45RO negativity and positive CCR7 selection, thereby excluding terminally differentiated effector memory CD45RA+ cells. Findings and caveats of the study: Rarefaction showed that sequencing of sorted subsets was incomplete (despite large depth).

Sequenced sample: naive CD8+ T cells sorted from blood. This receptor was identified in a woman aged 25 to 39 in good health.

The CDR3 region is CAWSKGTEAFF. DNA of the CDR3: TGTGCCTGGAGTAAGGGCACTGAAGCTTTCTTT. The J gene is TRBJ1-1, the V gene TRBV30; D unresolved. The CDR3 loop spans 11 amino acids. V was shortened by 2 bases and J by 4 bases, with 5 bases between the two germline ends. Per germline, CDR1 GTSNPN and CDR2 SVGIG (reference sequence).